Following are 15 T cell receptor beta chains from one sample sequenced in a study of shared clonotypes between healthy human individuals. Some clones are missing from TCRdb's copy, which holds only in-frame ones; the method was immunoSEQ multiplex PCR. The profile covers some 2,000,000 clones, with almost 96% appearing a single time and about 0.13% taken by the ten largest. Sequenced material: naive CD4+ T cells sorted from blood. Subset in this sample: CD45RA+ positively selected. The receptors were sampled from a man in his late teens or twenties in good health.

On this clone: The sample carries other DNA sequences with the same CDR3. This chain connects TRBV7-2 to TRBJ1-1, with D hard to call. Trimming took off 0 bases at V and 5 bases at J, with 1 base between the two ends. Germline values: CDR1 SGHTA, CDR2 FQGNSA. The CDR3 contains 11 residues. The CDR3 protein is CASSLATEAFF. CDR3 coding DNA: TGTGCCAGCAGCTTAGCTACTGAAGCTTTCTTT. Based on the CDR3 plus reference TRBV7-2 and TRBJ1-1, the full variable domain is GAGVSQSPSNKVTEKGKDVELRCDPISGHTALYWYRQSLGQGLEFLIYFQGNSAPDKSGLPSDRFSAERTGGSVSTLTIQRTQQEDSAVYLCASSLATEAFFGQGTRLTVV.

This clone has just one count. The rearrangement joins TRBV12-5 to TRBJ1-6; tentative D call: TRBD1 (5 bases). CDR1 is LGHNT and CDR2 is FRNRAP in the germline V gene. This CDR3 contains 20 residues. Trimming took 1 base from V and 0 from J, leaving 19 bases between them. CDR3 coding DNA: TGTGCTAGTGGTTTGGGGCAACTTCGGGACTCGAGCTCCTATAATTCACCCCTCCACTTT. Translated, it gives CASGLGQLRDSSSYNSPLHF.

Concerning this clone: Other nucleotide sequences from this sample produce the same CDR3. The chain carries TRBV6-5 and TRBJ2-7; TRBD2 is a possible D gene (6 bases). Germline assignment: CDR1 MNHEY and CDR2 SVGAGI. V dropped 6 bases and J dropped 0 bases, with 15 bases sitting between them. CDR3 length: 15 residues. The CDR3 sequence is CASSSPGTSSYEQYF. The CDR3 coding sequence is TGTGCCAGCAGCTCCCCCGGGACTTCCTCCTACGAGCAGTACTTC.

This clone appeared once. V usage is TRBV6-5 and J usage is TRBJ1-6; the match to TRBD1 covers 10 bases. The germline V gene has CDR1 MNHEY and CDR2 SVGAGI. Germline trimming cut 2 bases from V and 10 bases from J; bases unmatched to any gene: 5. The CDR3 consists of 15 residues. The CDR3 loop reads CASSYDRGRGSPLHF. CDR3 in DNA: TGTGCCAGCAGTTACGACAGGGGGCGAGGATCACCCCTCCACTTT.

The J gene is TRBJ1-2, the V gene TRBV6-4, with D perhaps TRBD1 (6 bases). Germline-derived CDR1 and CDR2 are MRHNA and SNTAGT. V was shortened by 3 bases and J by 8 bases, with 13 bases between the two germline ends. The CDR3 is made up of 13 amino acids. CDR3 nucleotides: TGTGCCAGCAGTGAGGCCCCAGGGGCCGGCTACACCTTC. It codes for CASSEAPGAGYTF.

CDR3 in amino acids: CSVDGSSSYNEQFF. As DNA, the CDR3 is TGCAGCGTTGACGGCAGTAGCTCCTACAATGAGCAGTTCTTC. V and J are TRBV29-1 and TRBJ2-1; D gene ambiguous. Trimming removed 3 bases from V and 0 bases from J, with 9 bases in between. Germline V gene data show CDR1 as SQVTM and CDR2 as ANQGSEA. The CDR3 spans 14 residues.

The chain combines TRBV5-4 with TRBJ2-7; tentatively, D is TRBD1 or TRBD2 (6 bases each). Looked up from germline, CDR1 is SGHNT and CDR2 is YYREEE (reference sequence). CDR3 size: 15 residues. Trimming removed 4 bases at V and 0 bases at J, with 14 bases between. CDR3 bases: TGTGCCAGCAGCCCCGGTGGGGGGCTCTCCTACGAGCAGTACTTC. It specifies CASSPGGGLSYEQYF.

With respect to this clone: The same CDR3 arises from other DNA sequences in this sample as well. The chain combines TRBV19 with TRBJ2-5, with D unclear. The CDR3 sequence is 13 residues long. Per the germline V gene, CDR1 is LNHDA and CDR2 is SQIVND (reference sequence). V gave up 2 bases and J gave up 0 bases, with 4 bases separating them. CDR3 DNA sequence: TGTGCCAGTAGTATACGGAACCAAGAGACCCAGTACTTC. Its translation is CASSIRNQETQYF. Based on the CDR3 plus reference TRBV19 and TRBJ2-5, the full variable domain is DGGITQSPKYLFRKEGQNVTLSCEQNLNHDAMYWYRQDPGQGLRLIYYSQIVNDFQKGDIAEGYSVSREKKESFPLTVTSAQKNPTAFYLCASSIRNQETQYFGPGTRLLVL.

The V gene is TRBV5-1, the J gene TRBJ1-1, with a possible D match to TRBD1 (5 bases). Per the germline V gene, CDR1 is SGHRS and CDR2 is YFSETQ. CDR3 length equals 14 residues. V shed 4 bases and J shed 1 base, with 11 bases lying between them. The CDR3 bases are TGCGCCAGCAGCGAACGCCAGGGGAACACTGAAGCTTTCTTT. Protein sequence: CASSERQGNTEAFF.

The chain carries TRBV5-1 and TRBJ2-7; 8 nucleotides agree with TRBD1. Germline-derived CDR1 and CDR2 are SGHRS and YFSETQ. The V segment lost 0 bases and the J segment 0 bases; nucleotides outside the gene matches: 11. The CDR3 spans 18 residues. CDR3 bases: TGCGCCAGCAGCTTGGCCGCAGGGGGCGCTTCCTCCTCCTACGAGCAGTACTTC. This encodes CASSLAAGGASSSYEQYF.

The V call is TRBV6-5, the J call TRBJ2-3, with D maybe TRBD1 (5 bases). Germline V gene data show CDR1 as MNHEY and CDR2 as SVGAGI. Trimming pared 5 bases from V and 2 bases from J, leaving 14 bases between. The length of the CDR3 is 15 residues. In nucleotides, the CDR3 is TGTGCCAGCAGTATCCAGGGAATATACACAGATACGCAGTATTTT. This translates into CASSIQGIYTDTQYF.

The chain uses TRBV14 and TRBJ1-5; D is possibly TRBD1 (6 bases). The V and J ends lost 1 base and 9 bases respectively, with 10 bases between them. Germline V CDR1 and CDR2: SGHDN, FVKESK. The CDR3 loop spans 13 amino acids. DNA of the CDR3: TGTGCCAGCAGCCAAGCTCAACAGGGGCCCCAGCATTTT. The encoded protein is CASSQAQQGPQHF.

This clone was counted once. This rearrangement joins TRBV6-5 to TRBJ2-2, with 8 bases fitting TRBD1. The germline V gene has CDR1 MNHEY and CDR2 SVGAGI. This CDR3 comprises 14 residues. Unmatched junction bases numbered 3, after V lost 6 bases and J lost 3 bases. This CDR3 reads CASRMTGDTGELFF. CDR3 coding DNA: TGTGCCAGCAGGATGACAGGGGACACCGGGGAGCTGTTTTTT.

This clone was seen more than once but under ten times. The chain links TRBV13 to TRBJ2-7; D is ambiguous. V dropped 4 bases and J dropped 0 bases, with 10 bases sitting between them. This CDR3 contains 14 residues. Germline CDR1 PRHDT, CDR2 FYEKMQ (reference sequence). CDR3 region: CASSSTVFSYEQYF. The CDR3 bases are TGTGCCAGCAGCTCTACAGTGTTCTCCTACGAGCAGTACTTC.

The CDR3 DNA reads TGTGCCAGCAGTTACACGTCGGCCGATCAGCCCCAGCATTTT. It yields the protein CASSYTSADQPQHF. The V call is TRBV6-5, the J call TRBJ1-5; D ambiguous. With 2 bases removed from V and 5 bases from J, the gap between germline ends came to 10 bases. The CDR3 consists of 14 residues. The germline gives CDR1 MNHEY, CDR2 SVGAGI.